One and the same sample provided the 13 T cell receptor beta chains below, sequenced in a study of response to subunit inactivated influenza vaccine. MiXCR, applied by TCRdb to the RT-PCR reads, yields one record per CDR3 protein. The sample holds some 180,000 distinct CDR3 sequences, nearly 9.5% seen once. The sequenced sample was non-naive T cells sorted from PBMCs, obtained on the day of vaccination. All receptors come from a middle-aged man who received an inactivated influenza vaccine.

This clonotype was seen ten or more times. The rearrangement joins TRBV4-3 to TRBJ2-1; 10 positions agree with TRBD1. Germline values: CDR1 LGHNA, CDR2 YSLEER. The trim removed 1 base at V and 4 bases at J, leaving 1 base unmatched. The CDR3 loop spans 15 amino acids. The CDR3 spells CASSQGGQGYNEQFF. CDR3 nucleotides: TGCGCCAGCAGCCAAGGGGGACAGGGGTACAATGAGCAGTTCTTC.

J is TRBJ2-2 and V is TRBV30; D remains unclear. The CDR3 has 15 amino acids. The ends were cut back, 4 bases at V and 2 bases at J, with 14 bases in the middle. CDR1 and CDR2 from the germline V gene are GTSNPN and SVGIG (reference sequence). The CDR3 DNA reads TGTGCCTGGAACCATCGTGGGCTTAACACCGGGGAGCTGTTTTTT. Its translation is CAWNHRGLNTGELFF.

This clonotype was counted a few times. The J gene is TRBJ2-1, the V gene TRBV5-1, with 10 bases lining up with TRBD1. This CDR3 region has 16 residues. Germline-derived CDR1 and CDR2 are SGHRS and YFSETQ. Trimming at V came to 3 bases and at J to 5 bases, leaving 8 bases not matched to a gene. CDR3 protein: CASSWGTGVFHNEQFF. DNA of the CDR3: TGCGCCAGCAGCTGGGGGACAGGGGTTTTCCACAATGAGCAGTTCTTC.

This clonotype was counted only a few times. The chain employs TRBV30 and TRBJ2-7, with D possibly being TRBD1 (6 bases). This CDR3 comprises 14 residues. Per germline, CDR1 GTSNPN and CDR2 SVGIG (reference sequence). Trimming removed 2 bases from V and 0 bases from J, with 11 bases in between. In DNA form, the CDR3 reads TGTGCCTGGAGTCTCGACAGGATCTCCTACGAGCAGTACTTC. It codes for CAWSLDRISYEQYF.

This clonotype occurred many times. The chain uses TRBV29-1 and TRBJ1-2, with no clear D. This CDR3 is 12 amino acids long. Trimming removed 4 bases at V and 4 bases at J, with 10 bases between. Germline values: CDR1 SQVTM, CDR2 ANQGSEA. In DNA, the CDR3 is TGCAGCGTTGCGTTGGGCCGCTATGGCTACACCTTC. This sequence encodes CSVALGRYGYTF.

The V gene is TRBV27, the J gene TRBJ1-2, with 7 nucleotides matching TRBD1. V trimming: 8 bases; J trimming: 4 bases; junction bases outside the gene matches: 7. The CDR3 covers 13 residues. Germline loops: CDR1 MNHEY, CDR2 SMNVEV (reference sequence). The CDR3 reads CASGTGVGYGYTF. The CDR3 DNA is TGTGCCAGCGGTACAGGGGTGGGCTATGGCTACACCTTC.

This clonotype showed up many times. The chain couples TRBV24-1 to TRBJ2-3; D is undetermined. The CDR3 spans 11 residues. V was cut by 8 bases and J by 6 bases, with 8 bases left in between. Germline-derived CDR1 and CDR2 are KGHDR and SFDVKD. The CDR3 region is CATTDRDTQYF. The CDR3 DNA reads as TGTGCCACCACCGACCGGGATACGCAGTATTTT.

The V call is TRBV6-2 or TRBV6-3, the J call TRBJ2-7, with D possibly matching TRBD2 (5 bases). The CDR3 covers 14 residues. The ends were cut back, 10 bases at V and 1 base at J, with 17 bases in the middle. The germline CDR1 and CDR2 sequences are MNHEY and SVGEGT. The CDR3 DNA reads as TGTGCCACCATAAGCGGCCATGCTTCCTACGAGCAGTACTTC. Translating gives CATISGHASYEQYF.

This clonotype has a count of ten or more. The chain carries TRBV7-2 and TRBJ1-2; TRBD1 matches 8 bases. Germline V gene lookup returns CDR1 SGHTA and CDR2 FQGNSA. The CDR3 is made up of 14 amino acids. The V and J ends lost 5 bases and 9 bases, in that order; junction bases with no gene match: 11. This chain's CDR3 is CASSTPGQVMSYTF. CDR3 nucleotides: TGTGCCAGCAGCACCCCGGGACAGGTTATGAGCTACACCTTC.

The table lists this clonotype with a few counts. The CDR3 coding sequence is TGCAGTGCTCGACAGGGAGTCAATCAGCCCCAGCATTTT. Protein: CSARQGVNQPQHF. The chain couples TRBV20-1 to TRBJ1-5; 7 bases fit TRBD1. The J segment lost 3 bases and the V segment lost 5 bases, leaving 4 bases of the junction unmatched. The CDR3 contains 13 residues. Germline CDR1 is DFQATT and CDR2 is SNEGSKA (reference sequence).

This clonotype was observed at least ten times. CDR3 residues: CASSVATGEPYEQYF. Written as DNA, the CDR3 is TGCGCCAGCAGCGTAGCCACAGGGGAACCCTACGAGCAGTACTTC. The chain couples TRBV5-1 to TRBJ2-7, with TRBD1 matching 7 bases. The CDR3 totals 15 residues. Germline CDR1 is SGHRS and CDR2 is YFSETQ. With 4 bases clipped from V and 2 bases from J, the junction kept 9 bases outside the gene matches.

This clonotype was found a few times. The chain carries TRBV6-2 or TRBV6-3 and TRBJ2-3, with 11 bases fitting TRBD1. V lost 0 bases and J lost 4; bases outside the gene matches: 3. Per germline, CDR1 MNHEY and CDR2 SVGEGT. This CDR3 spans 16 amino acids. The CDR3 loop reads CASSYSPGQGADTQYF. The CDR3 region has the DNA TGTGCCAGCAGTTACTCCCCGGGACAGGGGGCAGATACGCAGTATTTT.

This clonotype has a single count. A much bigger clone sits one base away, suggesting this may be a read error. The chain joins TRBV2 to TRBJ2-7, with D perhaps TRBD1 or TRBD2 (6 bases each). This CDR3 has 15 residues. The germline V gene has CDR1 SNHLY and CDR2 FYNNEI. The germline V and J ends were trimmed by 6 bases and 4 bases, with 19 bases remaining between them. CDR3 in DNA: TGTGCCAGCAGCAACGCCGGGGGCAGGGAGTACGAGCAGTACTTC. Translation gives CASSNAGGREYEQYF.